One and the same sample provided the 27 T cell receptor beta chains below, sequenced in a study of T-cell memory formation after mild COVID-19. TCRdb called the 5' RACE reads again in MiXCR, with one record for every CDR3 protein. The table lists hundreds of thousands of distinct CDR3 sequences, 15% to 20% of them singletons. Material: PBMCs or a T cell subset sorted from them (not recorded which). The receptors shown here come from an adult woman who had mild COVID-19 (a few samples of this study predate the infection). Cell type and time point are not known.

This clonotype has only a few counts. The rearrangement links TRBV29-1 to TRBJ2-5; possibly TRBD1 for D (5 bases). Between the trimmed V and J ends, which lost 2 bases and 7 bases, there was a span of 17 bases. The germline gives CDR1 SQVTM, CDR2 ANQGSEA. This CDR3 is 14 amino acids long. The chain's CDR3 is CSVENSRVWGTQYF. The CDR3 region has the DNA TGCAGCGTTGAAAACAGCAGGGTCTGGGGGACCCAGTACTTC.

This clonotype has a handful of counts. This sequence joins TRBV9 and TRBJ2-5; 10 nucleotides match TRBD2. CDR3 size: 15 residues. Germline V gene sequence: CDR1 SGDLS, CDR2 YYNGEE. With V trimmed by 3 bases and J by 3 bases, 5 bases remained unmatched. This CDR3 is CASSALAGAEETQYF. In DNA, the CDR3 is TGTGCCAGCAGCGCCCTAGCGGGAGCAGAAGAGACCCAGTACTTC.

In its sample, this clonotype was seen a few times. The CDR3 reads CASSYAYRGNYGYTF. CDR3 DNA sequence: TGTGCCAGCAGTTACGCTTACAGGGGAAACTATGGCTACACCTTC. The chain joins TRBV6-5 to TRBJ1-2, with 7 bases matching TRBD1. This CDR3 region has 15 residues. V lost 2 bases and J lost 2; bases outside the gene matches: 5. Per germline, CDR1 MNHEY and CDR2 SVGAGI.

This clonotype showed up just a few times. V is TRBV12-3 or TRBV12-4 and J is TRBJ1-2, with D uncertain. V lost 5 bases and J lost 9, with 13 bases in between. This CDR3 is 12 amino acids long. The CDR3 region is CASSTLTRRYTF. For the CDR3, the DNA is TGTGCCAGCAGTACGTTGACACGGCGCTACACCTTC.

This clonotype was detected only a few times. The chain links TRBV30 to TRBJ2-2; tentatively, D is TRBD2 (7 bases). V lost 6 bases and J 0 bases, leaving 11 bases between the germline ends. Germline V gives CDR1 GTSNPN, CDR2 SVGIG (reference sequence). The CDR3 sequence is 14 residues long. The CDR3 here is CACKGGPNTGELFF. CDR3 DNA sequence: TGTGCCTGCAAGGGGGGGCCGAACACCGGGGAGCTGTTTTTT.

This clonotype turned up a few times. The chain uses TRBV7-9 and TRBJ1-5; the D is unclear. V was clipped by 1 base and J by 2 bases, with 12 bases between them. Germline V gene lookup returns CDR1 SEHNR and CDR2 FQNEAQ (reference sequence). CDR3 length: 16 residues. The CDR3 sequence is CASSLGGDGRNQPQHF. The CDR3 coding sequence is TGTGCCAGCAGCTTAGGGGGAGATGGGCGCAATCAGCCCCAGCATTTT.

This chain joins TRBV7-8 and TRBJ2-2; D ambiguous. This CDR3 has 15 amino acids. The V end lost 2 bases, the J end lost 0 bases, and 7 bases lay between the germline ends. CDR1 SGHVS and CDR2 FQNEAQ come from the germline V gene. DNA of the CDR3: TGTGCCAGCAGCTTACAGGCAACGAACACCGGGGAGCTGTTTTTT. Its protein product is CASSLQATNTGELFF.

The genes are TRBV28 and TRBJ2-5; TRBD2 might be the D (6 bases). V was cut by 5 bases and J by 2 bases, with 12 bases left in between. Germline V lookup: CDR1 MDHEN, CDR2 SYDVKM. The CDR3 spans 14 residues. CDR3 coding DNA: TGTGCCAGCAGTCCGCGGGACTGGCAAGAGACCCAGTACTTC. Translated, it gives CASSPRDWQETQYF.

The chain carries TRBV30 and TRBJ1-4, with no clear D. The CDR3 extends over 16 amino acids. V was clipped by 0 bases and J by 7 bases, with 18 bases between them. Germline V lookup: CDR1 GTSNPN, CDR2 SVGIG (reference sequence). The DNA for the CDR3 is TGTGCCTGGAGTGTACGGGGTTTGGACCGGATTGAAAAACTGTTTTTT. It is translated as CAWSVRGLDRIEKLFF. The whole variable domain, remainder taken from reference TRBV30 and TRBJ1-4, is SQTIHQWPATLVQPVGSPLSLECTVEGTSNPNLYWYRQAAGRGLQLLFYSVGIGQISSEVPQNLSASRPQDRQFILSSKKLLLSDSGFYLCAWSVRGLDRIEKLFFGSGTQLSVL.

The V call is TRBV7-2, the J call TRBJ1-3; no clear D. V lost 5 bases to trimming and J lost 0 bases, with 14 bases between them. Per germline, CDR1 SGHTA and CDR2 FQGNSA. The CDR3 runs 16 residues. The CDR3 region has the DNA TGTGCCAGCAGCGAACCTCCAGCATTCTCTGGAAACACCATATATTTT. Translation: CASSEPPAFSGNTIYF.

This clonotype was detected ten times or more. V is TRBV29-1 and J is TRBJ2-1; perhaps TRBD2 as D (5 bases). Germline loops: CDR1 SQVTM, CDR2 ANQGSEA. The CDR3 has 12 amino acids. Trimming cost V 5 bases and J 4 bases, with 9 bases left between them. This CDR3 reads CSVIRGYNEQFF. In DNA form, the CDR3 reads TGCAGCGTTATTCGGGGATACAATGAGCAGTTCTTC.

This clonotype occurred many times. The chain uses TRBV7-3 and TRBJ2-5; D assignment may be TRBD1 or TRBD2 (5 bases each). Germline V CDR1 and CDR2: SGHTA, FQGTGA. The V gene lost 2 bases and the J gene lost 2 bases, with 15 bases spanning the gap. This CDR3 contains 16 residues. This CDR3 is CASSLVGVGRQETQYF. CDR3 nucleotide sequence: TGTGCCAGCAGCTTAGTGGGCGTGGGACGACAAGAGACCCAGTACTTC.

This clonotype was detected only a few times. The genes are TRBV5-6 and TRBJ1-3; unclear D gene. The V gene's germline CDR1 is SGHDT and CDR2 YYEEEE. The CDR3 covers 14 residues. Trimming cost V 0 bases and J 4 bases, with 8 bases left between them. The CDR3 DNA reads TGTGCCAGCAGCTTGGCTCGCTGGGGAAACACCATATATTTT. It codes for CASSLARWGNTIYF.

This clonotype was counted a few times. This CDR3 is CASSSGDTRTDTQYF. The CDR3 DNA reads TGTGCCAGCAGTTCAGGGGACACCCGCACAGATACGCAGTATTTT. The chain employs TRBV27 and TRBJ2-3, with D possibly matching TRBD1 (6 bases). V was clipped by 4 bases and J by 1 base, with 12 bases between them. Germline loops: CDR1 MNHEY, CDR2 SMNVEV (reference sequence). This CDR3 contains 15 residues.

This clonotype was seen a handful of times. The rearrangement uses TRBV27 and TRBJ2-4; the match to TRBD1 covers 7 bases. Germline CDR1 reads MNHEY; CDR2 reads SMNVEV (reference sequence). CDR3 length equals 15 residues. Trimming cost V 8 bases and J 4 bases; bases outside gene matches: 11. In DNA, the CDR3 is TGTGCCAGCCTCGCTTTTTTGACAGGGAAAAACATTCAGTACTTC. It specifies CASLAFLTGKNIQYF.

This chain links TRBV15 with TRBJ2-3, with a weak D call TRBD2 (6 bases). Germline loops: CDR1 LNHNV, CDR2 YYDKDF (reference sequence). This CDR3 is built from 21 residues. The V end lost 3 bases, the J end lost 7 bases, and 35 bases lay between the germline ends. The chain's CDR3 is CATSSLRDFDTIGILRNTQYF. CDR3 DNA sequence: TGTGCCACCAGCAGCCTCCGGGACTTCGATACCATTGGGATATTAAGGAATACGCAGTATTTT.

This clonotype was seen more than once but under ten times. The J gene is TRBJ2-4, the V gene TRBV5-5; D possibly corresponds to TRBD1 (5 bases). Germline V gene lookup returns CDR1 SGHKS and CDR2 YYEKEE (reference sequence). The germline V and J ends were trimmed by 0 bases and 5 bases, with 15 bases remaining between them. CDR3 size: 16 residues. The CDR3 here is CASSLGHSQGQNIQYF. DNA of the CDR3: TGTGCCAGCAGCTTGGGACACTCCCAGGGTCAAAACATTCAGTACTTC.

The chain employs TRBV7-2 and TRBJ2-1; 8 nucleotides agree with TRBD2. Losses at the gene ends were 3 bases for V and 2 bases for J; bases not matched to a gene: 3. The CDR3 is 15 amino acids. Germline CDR1 reads SGHTA; CDR2 reads FQGNSA. CDR3 loop: CASSFSGTTYNEQFF. CDR3 bases: TGTGCCAGCAGCTTTAGCGGGACTACCTACAATGAGCAGTTCTTC.

The gene calls are TRBV12-3 or TRBV12-4 and TRBJ1-1; D not resolved. Trimming stripped 2 bases from V and 0 bases from J, with 7 bases between. The CDR3 covers 14 residues. CDR3 region: CASSLQLLNTEAFF. The CDR3 DNA follows: TGTGCCAGCAGTTTACAGTTATTGAACACTGAAGCTTTCTTT.

This clonotype was counted at least ten times. The chain is built from TRBV5-1 and TRBJ2-4; 8 bases fit TRBD2. The CDR3 extends over 18 amino acids. Germline CDR1 SGHRS, CDR2 YFSETQ. V shed 0 bases and J 3 bases; nucleotides not matched to a gene: 11. The CDR3 sequence: CASSLGVAAGALKNIQYF. The CDR3 coding sequence is TGCGCCAGCAGCTTGGGCGTGGCAGCGGGGGCCCTCAAAAACATTCAGTACTTC.

The rearrangement joins TRBV7-2 to TRBJ1-5; D remains ambiguous. The length of the CDR3 is 13 residues. V was pared by 5 bases and J by 2 bases, with 7 bases between. CDR1 is SGHTA and CDR2 is FQGNSA in the germline V gene. CDR3 region: CASSPLGNQPQHF. As DNA, the CDR3 is TGTGCCAGCAGCCCCCTTGGCAATCAGCCCCAGCATTTT.

This clonotype has a handful of counts. The rearrangement links TRBV12-3 or TRBV12-4 to TRBJ2-1; no clear D. CDR3 length: 11 amino acids. With 3 bases removed from V and 9 bases from J, the gap between germline ends came to 6 bases. CDR3 nucleotide sequence: TGTGCCAGCAGTTTGAATATTGAGCAGTTCTTC. Encoded protein: CASSLNIEQFF.

This clonotype was seen a handful of times. The chain uses TRBV4-1 and TRBJ1-1; D is unresolved. CDR1 is MGHRA and CDR2 is YSYEKL in the germline V gene. The CDR3 consists of 15 residues. V lost 4 bases and J 5 bases, leaving 17 bases between the germline ends. CDR3 in amino acids: CASSPSPQVGTEAFF. CDR3 coding DNA: TGCGCCAGCAGCCCTTCTCCTCAAGTGGGTACTGAAGCTTTCTTT.

This clonotype was seen a handful of times. V usage is TRBV7-9 and J usage is TRBJ2-5, with TRBD1 identical over 8 bases. CDR1 is SEHNR and CDR2 is FQNEAQ in the germline V gene (reference sequence). There are 14 residues in the CDR3. V lost 5 bases, J lost 5 bases, and 7 bases stayed unmatched. The CDR3, as DNA: TGTGCCAGCAGCGTTGGACAGGGCGGTGAGACCCAGTACTTC. This codes for CASSVGQGGETQYF.

This clonotype was picked up a small number of times. J is TRBJ2-7 and V is TRBV6-2 or TRBV6-3; 9 positions agree with TRBD1. Trimming removed 7 bases from V and 3 bases from J; junction bases left unmatched: 13. Per the germline V gene, CDR1 is MNHEY and CDR2 is SVGEGT. CDR3 size: 16 residues. CDR3 loop: CASNPGTGTGFYEQYF. CDR3 nucleotide sequence: TGTGCCAGCAACCCCGGAACCGGGACAGGGTTCTACGAGCAGTACTTC.

This clonotype was seen more than once but under ten times. The V gene is TRBV11-1, the J gene TRBJ2-5; D is unclear. Germline V gene data show CDR1 as SGHAT and CDR2 as FQDESV (reference sequence). V lost 1 base to trimming and J lost 5 bases, with 14 bases between them. The CDR3 is made up of 15 amino acids. CDR3 residues: CASSLVGQVGETQYF. In DNA form, the CDR3 reads TGTGCCAGCAGCTTAGTAGGTCAGGTAGGGGAGACCCAGTACTTC.

This clonotype has more than one count but fewer than ten. The CDR3 here is CSARSPDRHNEQFF. DNA of the CDR3: TGCAGTGCTAGGTCCCCGGACAGGCACAATGAGCAGTTCTTC. The chain uses TRBV20-1 and TRBJ2-1; 7 bases are a match to TRBD1. V shed 3 bases, J shed 5 bases, and the junction held 7 bases outside the gene matches. This CDR3 contains 14 residues. The germline CDR1 and CDR2 sequences are DFQATT and SNEGSKA (reference sequence).